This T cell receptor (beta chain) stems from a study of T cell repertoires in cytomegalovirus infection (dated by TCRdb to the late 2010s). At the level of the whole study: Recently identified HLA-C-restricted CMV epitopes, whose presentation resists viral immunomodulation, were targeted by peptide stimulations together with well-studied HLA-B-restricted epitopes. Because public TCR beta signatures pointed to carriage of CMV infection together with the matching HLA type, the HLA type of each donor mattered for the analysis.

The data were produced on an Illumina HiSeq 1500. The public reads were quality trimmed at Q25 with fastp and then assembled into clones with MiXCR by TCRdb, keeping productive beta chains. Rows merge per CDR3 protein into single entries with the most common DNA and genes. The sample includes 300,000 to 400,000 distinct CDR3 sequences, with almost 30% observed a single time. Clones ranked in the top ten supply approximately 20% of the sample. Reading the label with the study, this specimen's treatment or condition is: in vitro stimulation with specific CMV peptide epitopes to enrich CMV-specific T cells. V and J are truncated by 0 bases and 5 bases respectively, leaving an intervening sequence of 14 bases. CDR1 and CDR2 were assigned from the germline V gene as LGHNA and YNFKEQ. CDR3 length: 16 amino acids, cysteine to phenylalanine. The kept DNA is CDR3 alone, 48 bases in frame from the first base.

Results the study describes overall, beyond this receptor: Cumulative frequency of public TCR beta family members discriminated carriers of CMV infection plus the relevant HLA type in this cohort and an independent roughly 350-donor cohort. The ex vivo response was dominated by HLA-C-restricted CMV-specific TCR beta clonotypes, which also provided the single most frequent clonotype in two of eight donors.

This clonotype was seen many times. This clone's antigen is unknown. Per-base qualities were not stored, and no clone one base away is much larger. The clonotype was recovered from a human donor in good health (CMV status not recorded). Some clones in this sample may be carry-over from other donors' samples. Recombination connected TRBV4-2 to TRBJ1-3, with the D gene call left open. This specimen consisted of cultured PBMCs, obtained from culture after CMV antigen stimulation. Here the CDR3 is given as CASSQEEGHGRNTIYF. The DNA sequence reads TGTGCCAGCAGCCAAGAAGAGGGCCATGGAAGAAACACCATATATTTT.